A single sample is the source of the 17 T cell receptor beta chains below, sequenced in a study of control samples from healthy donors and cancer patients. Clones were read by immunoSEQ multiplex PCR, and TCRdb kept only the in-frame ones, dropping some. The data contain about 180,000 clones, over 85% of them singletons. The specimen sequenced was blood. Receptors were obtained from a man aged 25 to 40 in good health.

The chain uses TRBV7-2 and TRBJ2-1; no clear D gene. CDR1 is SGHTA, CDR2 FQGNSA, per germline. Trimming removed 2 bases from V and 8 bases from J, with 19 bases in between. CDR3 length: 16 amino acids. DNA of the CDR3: TGTGCCAGCAGCTTAATCGACGGATGGGAAGGCGATGAGCAGTTCTTC. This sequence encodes CASSLIDGWEGDEQFF.

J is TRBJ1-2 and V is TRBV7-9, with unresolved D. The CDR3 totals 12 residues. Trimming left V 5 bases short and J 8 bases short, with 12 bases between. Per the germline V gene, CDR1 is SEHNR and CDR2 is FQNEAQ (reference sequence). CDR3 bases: TGTGCCAGCAGCCAGGCACCTCAGGGCTACACCTTC. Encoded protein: CASSQAPQGYTF.

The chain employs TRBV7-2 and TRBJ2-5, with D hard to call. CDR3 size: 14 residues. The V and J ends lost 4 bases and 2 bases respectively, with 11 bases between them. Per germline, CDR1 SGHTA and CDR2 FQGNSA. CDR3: CASSWGSHQETQYF. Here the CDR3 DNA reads TGTGCCAGCAGCTGGGGATCGCATCAAGAGACCCAGTACTTC.

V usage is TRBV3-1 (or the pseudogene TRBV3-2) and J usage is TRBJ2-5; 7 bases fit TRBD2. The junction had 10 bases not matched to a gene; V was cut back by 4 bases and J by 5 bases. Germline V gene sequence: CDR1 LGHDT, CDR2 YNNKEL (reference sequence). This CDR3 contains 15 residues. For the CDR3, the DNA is TGTGCCAGCAGCCCTGGGGAGGGGCAAATTGAGACCCAGTACTTC. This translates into CASSPGEGQIETQYF.

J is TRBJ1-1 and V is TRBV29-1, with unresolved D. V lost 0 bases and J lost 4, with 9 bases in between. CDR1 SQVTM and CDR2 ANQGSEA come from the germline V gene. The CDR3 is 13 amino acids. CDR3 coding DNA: TGCAGCGTTGAAGATTTCCAACCCACTGAAGCTTTCTTT. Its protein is CSVEDFQPTEAFF. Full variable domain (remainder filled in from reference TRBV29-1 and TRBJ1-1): SAVISQKPSRDICQRGTSLTIQCQVDSQVTMMFWYRQQPGQSLTLIATANQGSEATYESGFVIDKFPISRPNLTFSTLTVSNMSPEDSSIYLCSVEDFQPTEAFFGQGTRLTVV.

The CDR3 spells CASSSGDMKNIQYF. CDR3 bases: TGTGCCAGCAGCTCGGGGGACATGAAAAACATTCAGTACTTC. The chain uses TRBV5-4 and TRBJ2-4; possibly TRBD1 or TRBD2 for D (6 bases each). The V gene's germline CDR1 is SGHNT and CDR2 YYREEE (reference sequence). Trimming shortened V by 3 bases and J by 4 bases, and 11 bases separated the two germline ends. The CDR3 length is 14 residues.

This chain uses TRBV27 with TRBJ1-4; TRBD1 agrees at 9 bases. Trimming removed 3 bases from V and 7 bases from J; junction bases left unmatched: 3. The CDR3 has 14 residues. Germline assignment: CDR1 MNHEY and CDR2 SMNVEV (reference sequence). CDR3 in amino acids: CASSLGQGIEKLFF. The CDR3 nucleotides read TGTGCCAGCAGTTTGGGACAGGGTATTGAAAAACTGTTTTTT.

The CDR3 here is CASSFKYRGAYEQYF. The CDR3 DNA sequence: TGTGCCAGCAGCTTTAAATATCGGGGAGCCTACGAGCAGTACTTC. V and J are TRBV11-2 and TRBJ2-7, with D perhaps matching TRBD2 (5 bases). From germline, CDR1 is SGHAT and CDR2 FQNNGV. This CDR3 is built from 15 residues. V dropped 3 bases and J dropped 2 bases, with 14 bases sitting between them.

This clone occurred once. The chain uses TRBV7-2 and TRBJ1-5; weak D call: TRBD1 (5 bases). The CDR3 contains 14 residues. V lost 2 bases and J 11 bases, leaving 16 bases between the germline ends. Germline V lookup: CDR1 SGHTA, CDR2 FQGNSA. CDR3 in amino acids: CASSLSGGYGAQHF. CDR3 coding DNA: TGTGCCAGCAGCTTATCCGGGGGATACGGAGCCCAGCATTTT.

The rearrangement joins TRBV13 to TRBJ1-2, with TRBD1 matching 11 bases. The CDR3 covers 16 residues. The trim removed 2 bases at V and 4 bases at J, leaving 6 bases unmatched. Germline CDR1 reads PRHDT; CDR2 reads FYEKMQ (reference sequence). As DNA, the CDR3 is TGTGCCAGCAGCTTACCGGGACAGGGGGATATCTATGGCTACACCTTC. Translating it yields CASSLPGQGDIYGYTF.

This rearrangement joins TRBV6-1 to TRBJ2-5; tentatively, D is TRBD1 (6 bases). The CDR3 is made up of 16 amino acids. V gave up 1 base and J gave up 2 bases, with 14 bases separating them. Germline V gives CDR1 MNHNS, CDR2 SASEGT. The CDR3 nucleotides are TGTGCCAGCAGTGAAGGGGCTGGGGGCAGTCAAGAGACCCAGTACTTC. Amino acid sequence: CASSEGAGGSQETQYF.

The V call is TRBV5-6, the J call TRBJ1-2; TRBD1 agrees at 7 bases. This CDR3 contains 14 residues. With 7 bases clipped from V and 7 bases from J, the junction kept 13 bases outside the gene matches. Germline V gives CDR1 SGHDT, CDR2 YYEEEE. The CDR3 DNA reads TGTGCCAGCCACCGGGGCAGGGGGTGGGGTGGCTACACCTTC. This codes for CASHRGRGWGGYTF. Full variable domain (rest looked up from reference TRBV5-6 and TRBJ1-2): DAGVTQSPTHLIKTRGQQVTLRCSPKSGHDTVSWYQQALGQGPQFIFQYYEEEERQRGNFPDRFSGHQFPNYSSELNVNALLLGDSALYLCASHRGRGWGGYTFGSGTRLTVV.

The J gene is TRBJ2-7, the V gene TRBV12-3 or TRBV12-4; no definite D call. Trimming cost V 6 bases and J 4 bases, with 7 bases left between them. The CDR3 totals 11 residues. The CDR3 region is CASSTMYEQYF. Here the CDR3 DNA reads TGTGCCAGCAGCACTATGTACGAGCAGTACTTC.

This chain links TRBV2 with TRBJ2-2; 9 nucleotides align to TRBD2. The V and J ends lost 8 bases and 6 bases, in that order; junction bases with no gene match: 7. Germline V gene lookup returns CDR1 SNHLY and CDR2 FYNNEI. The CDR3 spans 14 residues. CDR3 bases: TGTGCCAGCTACGGCGGGAGGGCCGCCGGGGAGCTGTTTTTT. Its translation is CASYGGRAAGELFF.

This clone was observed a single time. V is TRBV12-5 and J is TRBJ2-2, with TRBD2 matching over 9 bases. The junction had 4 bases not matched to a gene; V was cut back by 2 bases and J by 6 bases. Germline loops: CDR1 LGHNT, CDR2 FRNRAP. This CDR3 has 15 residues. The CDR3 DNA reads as TGTGCTAGTGGTTTGATGGCGGGAGGGCCCGGGGAGCTGTTTTTT. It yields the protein CASGLMAGGPGELFF. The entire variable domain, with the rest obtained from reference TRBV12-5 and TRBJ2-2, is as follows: DARVTQTPRHKVTEMGQEVTMRCQPILGHNTVFWYRQTMMQGLELLAYFRNRAPLDDSGMPKDRFSAEMPDATLATLKIQPSEPRDSAVYFCASGLMAGGPGELFFGEGSRLTVL.

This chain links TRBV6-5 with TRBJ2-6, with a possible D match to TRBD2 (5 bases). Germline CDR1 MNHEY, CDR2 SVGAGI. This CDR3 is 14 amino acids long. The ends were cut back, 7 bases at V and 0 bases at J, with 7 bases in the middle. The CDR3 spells CASTGSSGANVLTF. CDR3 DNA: TGTGCCAGCACGGGAAGCTCTGGGGCCAACGTCCTGACTTTC.

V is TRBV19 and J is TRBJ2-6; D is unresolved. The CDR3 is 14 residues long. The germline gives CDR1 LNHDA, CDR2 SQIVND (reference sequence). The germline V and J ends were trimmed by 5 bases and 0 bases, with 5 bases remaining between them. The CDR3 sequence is CASSSRSGANVLTF. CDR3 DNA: TGTGCCAGTAGTTCACGCTCTGGGGCCAACGTCCTGACTTTC.